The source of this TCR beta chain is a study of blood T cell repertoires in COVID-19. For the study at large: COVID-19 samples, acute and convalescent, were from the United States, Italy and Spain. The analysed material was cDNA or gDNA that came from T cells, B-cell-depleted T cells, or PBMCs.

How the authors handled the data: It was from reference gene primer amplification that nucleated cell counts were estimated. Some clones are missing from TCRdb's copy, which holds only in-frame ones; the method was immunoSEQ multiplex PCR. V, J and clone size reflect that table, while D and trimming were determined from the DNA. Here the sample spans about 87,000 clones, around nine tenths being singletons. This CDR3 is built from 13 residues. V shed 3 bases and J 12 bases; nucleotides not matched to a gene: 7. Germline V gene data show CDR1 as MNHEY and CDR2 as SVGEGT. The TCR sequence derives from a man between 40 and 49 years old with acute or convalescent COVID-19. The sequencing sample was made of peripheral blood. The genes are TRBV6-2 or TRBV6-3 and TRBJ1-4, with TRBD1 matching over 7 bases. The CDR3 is CASSYFGTEELFF. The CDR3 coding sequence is TGTGCCAGCAGTTATTTTGGGACAGAAGAACTGTTTTTT.